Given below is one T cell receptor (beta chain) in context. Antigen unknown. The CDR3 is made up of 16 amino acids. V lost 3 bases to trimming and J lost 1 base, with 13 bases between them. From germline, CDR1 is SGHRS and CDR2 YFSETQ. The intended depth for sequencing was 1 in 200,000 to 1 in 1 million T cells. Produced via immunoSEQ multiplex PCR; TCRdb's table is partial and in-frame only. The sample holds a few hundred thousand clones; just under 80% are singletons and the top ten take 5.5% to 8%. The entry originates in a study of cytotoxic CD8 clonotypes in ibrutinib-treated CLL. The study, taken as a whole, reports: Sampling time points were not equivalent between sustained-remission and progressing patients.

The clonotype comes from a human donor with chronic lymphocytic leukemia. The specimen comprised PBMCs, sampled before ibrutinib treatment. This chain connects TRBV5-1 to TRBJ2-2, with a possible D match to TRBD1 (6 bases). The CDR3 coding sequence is TGCGCCAGCAGCTCGACAGGAGTGAAGAACACCGGGGAGCTGTTTTTT. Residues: CASSSTGVKNTGELFF.